This TCR beta chain was recovered during a study of shared clonotypes between healthy human individuals. Study as a whole: Three plates each covered CD4 naive and memory; CD8 naive two, CD8 memory one.

The DNA input per sorted-subset replicate PCR was about 190 ng, corresponding to 25,000 to 30,000 T cell genomes. The repertoire was sequenced with immunoSEQ multiplex PCR; TCRdb's copy has only in-frame clones and lacks some. The repertoire has 1,400,000 or so clones, less than 99% of them found once; the top ten carry around 0.33%. Germline values: CDR1 ENHRY, CDR2 SYGVKD. The CDR3 totals 12 residues. V dropped 7 bases and J dropped 1 base, with 8 bases sitting between them. The donors, healthy adults who were HIV-negative, had experienced no recent acute infections or vaccinations. Subsets obtained from CD4+ cells comprised CD45RA+ naive and CD45RA-negative memory cells.

This sequence joins TRBV10-3 and TRBJ2-7; D remains ambiguous. Sample: naive CD4+ T cells sorted from blood. Specified subset: CD45RA+ positively selected. The receptor was derived from a man aged 30-40 years in good health. The CDR3 DNA sequence: TGTGCCATCATGAGTCCTTCCTACGAGCAGTACTTC. This codes for CAIMSPSYEQYF.